This T cell receptor (beta chain) comes out of a study of blood T cells in healthy people across ages. Drawing of peripheral blood yielded 8.5 to 10 milliliters from each donor. PBMCs, at least 7 million per sample, were isolated. A second PCR of roughly 6 to 12 cycles used a sample-barcoded 5' primer and a J-beta primer mix. TCRdb re-analysed the 5' RACE reads in MiXCR, keeping a single row per CDR3 protein. This table holds 1.5 million to 2 million distinct CDR3 sequences, over 25% found once. This clonotype was seen only a few times. What it binds is unknown. General observations from the study: Both higher diversity and more naive CD4+ cells marked long-lived donors when set against aged donors.

Specimen: blood. This sequence was found in a woman in her twenties or thirties in good health.

The CDR3 DNA reads as TGTGCCAGCAGTTTCGCGCAAGGCTATATGAGCTACACCTTC. Protein sequence: CASSFAQGYMSYTF. This chain uses TRBV27 with TRBJ1-2; D uncertain. CDR1 and CDR2 (germline): MNHEY, SMNVEV (reference sequence). The V end was cut by 3 bases, the J end by 9 bases, with 17 bases between. The CDR3 has 14 residues.